The rows below give T cell receptor beta chains drawn from one sample of a study of sequential checkpoint blockade in melanoma. Measured with immunoSEQ multiplex PCR; TCRdb has only the in-frame clones, and not every one. This table has 13,000 or so clones, about 65% appearing once. Material: CD8+ T cells sorted from blood (inferred from file names), obtained from a patient given nivolumab and ipilimumab in sequence. Source of these receptors: a human donor with melanoma. Each CDR3 is given with its conserved first and last residue. A D gene is named only where the DNA matches it firmly. Size is stated for part of the rows, as once, few or many counts, or as a class when the clone is expanded.

TRBV15	TRBJ2-2	once	TRBD2	CATSRVGTSGRNTGELFF	TGTGCCACCAGCAGAGTGGGGACTAGCGGGAGGAACACCGGGGAGCTGTTTTTT
TRBV10-3	TRBJ2-7	.	.	CAISEWGDRGYEQYF	TGTGCCATCAGTGAGTGGGGGGACCGGGGTTACGAGCAGTACTTC
TRBV23-1	TRBJ2-3	once	.	CASSHWKAGCADTQYF	TGCGCCAGCAGTCATTGGAAGGCAGGGTGCGCAGATACGCAGTATTTT
TRBV10-3	TRBJ2-2	.	TRBD2	CATKGTAGGSTGELFF	TGTGCCACCAAGGGCACAGCGGGAGGTAGCACCGGGGAGCTGTTTTTT
TRBV4-1	TRBJ2-1	once	.	CASSQGPYNEQFF	TGCGCCAGCAGCCAGGGGCCCTACAATGAGCAGTTCTTC
TRBV30	TRBJ1-1	once	.	CAWSDGLNPNTEAFF	TGTGCCTGGAGCGACGGACTAAACCCAAACACTGAAGCTTTCTTT
TRBV19	TRBJ1-1	few	.	CASSLAPGTEAFF	TGTGCCAGTAGTCTGGCCCCGGGTACTGAAGCTTTCTTT
TRBV9	TRBJ2-3	once	TRBD1	CASNQQGSTVDTQYF	TGTGCCAGCAACCAACAGGGGTCTACTGTAGATACGCAGTATTTT
TRBV9	TRBJ2-2	.	.	CASSVDPAGELFF	TGTGCCAGCAGCGTAGACCCGGCCGGGGAGCTGTTTTTT
TRBV25-1	TRBJ1-1	.	TRBD1	CASSELTGGSFLNTEAFF	TGTGCCAGCAGTGAACTGACAGGGGGGTCCTTTCTGAACACTGAAGCTTTCTTT
TRBV7-9	TRBJ2-6	.	TRBD1	CASSLTGAGTGANVLTF	TGTGCCAGCAGCCTAACAGGGGCCGGAACTGGGGCCAACGTCCTGACTTTC
TRBV29-1	TRBJ2-1	.	TRBD2	CSVEFRLAGVNEQFF	TGCAGCGTTGAATTCCGGCTAGCGGGAGTAAATGAGCAGTTCTTC
TRBV5-5	TRBJ2-7	.	.	CASSLEAGLRYEQYF	TGTGCCAGCAGCTTGGAGGCAGGGTTGAGATACGAGCAGTACTTC
TRBV4-1	TRBJ2-7	.	.	CASSQRGGYEQYF	TGCGCCAGCAGCCAAAGGGGTGGCTACGAGCAGTACTTC
TRBV7-9	TRBJ2-6	.	.	CASSSSGANVLTF	TGTGCCAGCAGCTCGTCCGGGGCCAACGTCCTGACTTTC
TRBV27	TRBJ2-7	few	.	CASSLIGDKQYF	TGTGCCAGCAGTTTAATAGGGGACAAGCAGTACTTC
TRBV11-2	TRBJ2-1	.	TRBD2	CASSSTSGGAARQFF	TGTGCCAGCAGCTCGACTAGCGGGGGCGCGGCGCGGCAGTTCTTC
TRBV25-1	TRBJ2-1	.	TRBD2	CASRNGGARYNEQFF	TGTGCCAGCAGGAACGGGGGGGCAAGGTACAATGAGCAGTTCTTC
TRBV7-8	TRBJ2-7	.	.	CASSPPPKDTTFYEQYF	TGTGCCAGCAGCCCACCGCCAAAAGACACAACATTCTACGAGCAGTACTTC
TRBV29-1	TRBJ2-3	few	.	CSSRLASTQYF	TGCAGCTCCCGGTTAGCCTCAACGCAGTATTTT
TRBV7-6	TRBJ2-1	few	TRBD2	CASSLSASGSVNEQFF	TGTGCCAGCAGCTTAAGCGCTAGCGGGAGTGTAAATGAGCAGTTCTTC
TRBV4-1	TRBJ2-5	few	TRBD2	CASSQARLAEQETQYF	TGCGCCAGCAGCCAAGCGAGACTAGCGGAGCAAGAGACCCAGTACTTC
TRBV18	TRBJ2-1	once	.	CASSPGGPGVYNEQFF	TGTGCCAGCTCTCCCGGGGGTCCTGGGGTTTACAATGAGCAGTTCTTC
TRBV5-1	TRBJ1-5	.	TRBD1	CASSLRGQGRFTYSNQPQHF	TGCGCCAGCAGCTTGCGCGGACAGGGGCGCTTCACCTATAGCAATCAGCCCCAGCATTTT
TRBV6-5	TRBJ2-5	.	.	CASSPGPGVETQYF	TGTGCCAGCAGTCCCGGCCCGGGAGTGGAGACCCAGTACTTC
TRBV27	TRBJ2-1	.	.	CASLQQGPSYNEQFF	TGTGCCAGCCTCCAACAGGGCCCTTCCTACAATGAGCAGTTCTTC
TRBV5-5	TRBJ1-1	.	.	CASSTGTGMNTEAFF	TGTGCCAGCAGCACAGGGACGGGGATGAACACTGAAGCTTTCTTT
TRBV30	TRBJ2-1	few	TRBD2	CAWSVSTSGRQFF	TGTGCCTGGAGTGTGTCGACTAGCGGGCGCCAGTTCTTC
TRBV10-2	TRBJ2-7	.	.	CASSYTGYEQYF	TGCGCCAGCAGTTATACAGGGTACGAGCAGTACTTC
TRBV29-1	TRBJ2-1	.	.	CSVETGEAPKYEQFF	TGCAGCGTTGAAACTGGAGAGGCACCGAAATATGAGCAGTTCTTC
TRBV28	TRBJ1-5	.	.	CASSFSGNHQPQHF	TGTGCCAGCAGTTTTTCAGGGAACCATCAGCCCCAGCATTTT
TRBV6-5	TRBJ1-1	.	.	CASSYSRGYEAFF	TGTGCCAGCAGTTACTCTAGGGGATATGAAGCTTTCTTT
TRBV7-9	TRBJ1-2	.	TRBD1	CASSSGTAYGYTF	TGTGCCAGCAGCTCCGGGACAGCGTATGGCTACACCTTC
TRBV7-9	TRBJ2-5	.	.	CASSIEFISAGRKETQYF	TGTGCCAGCAGCATCGAATTTATAAGCGCGGGGCGAAAAGAGACCCAGTACTTC
TRBV9	TRBJ2-3	.	.	CASEEGPGDTQYF	TGTGCCAGCGAGGAGGGGCCAGGAGATACGCAGTATTTT
TRBV5-1	TRBJ2-7	.	TRBD1	CASSLTTGGPYEQYF	TGCGCCAGCAGCTTGACTACAGGGGGCCCCTACGAGCAGTACTTC
TRBV27	TRBJ1-6	.	TRBD1	CASSLSHLTGTANNSPLHF	TGTGCCAGCAGTTTATCCCACCTAACCGGGACAGCGAATAATTCACCCCTCCACTTT
TRBV4-1	TRBJ1-6	.	TRBD1	CASSQAGGSSYNSPLHF	TGCGCCAGCAGCCAAGCAGGGGGAAGCTCCTATAATTCACCCCTCCACTTT
TRBV7-2	TRBJ2-1	.	TRBD1	CASSLALGQGWNEQFF	TGTGCCAGCAGCTTAGCCTTGGGACAGGGGTGGAATGAGCAGTTCTTC
TRBV4-3	TRBJ2-5	.	TRBD1	CASSPSTGASETQYF	TGCGCCAGCAGCCCGTCGACAGGGGCGTCAGAGACCCAGTACTTC